This TCR beta chain was sequenced during a study of cytomegalovirus exposure and HLA in healthy donors. Study results and caveats: CMV serostatus stood as the only immune exposure information on hand.

Researchers ran the PCR with 60 Vbeta and 13 Jbeta primers. The table came from immunoSEQ multiplex PCR; TCRdb's copy has only in-frame clones and leaves some out. Of approximately 110,000 clones listed, 60% to 85% are singletons. Trimming left V 4 bases short and J 7 bases short, with 11 bases between. The CDR3 runs 13 residues. Looked up from germline, CDR1 is MNHNY and CDR2 is SVGAGI (reference sequence). Remarks on this clone: Its antigen remains unknown.

This TCR was recovered from a female donor in good health and CMV-seropositive. The chain has TRBV6-6 and TRBJ1-5; D remains ambiguous. Material for sequencing was PBMCs. The DNA of the CDR3 is TGTGCCAGCAGTTTTTCTCTAGCCCAGCCCCAGCATTTT. Translating gives CASSFSLAQPQHF.